What follows describes a single T cell receptor beta chain. Its specificity is unknown. After expansion with viral peptide pools in the ViraFEST assay, antigen-specific CD4+ T cells were sequenced. Scientists isolated CD4+ T cells after an approximately 10-day culture period ended. Either the BNT162b2 or mRNA-1273 vaccine was given to participants in two doses. Cultures of some 2.2 million PBMC per well contained 8 to 10 IU/ml IL-2 plus 10 ug/ml peptides. The data derive from a study of vaccination effects on CD4 cells after COVID-19. TCRdb keeps only in-frame clones here, not all; method: immunoSEQ multiplex PCR. The sample consists of around 81,000 clones, around four fifths of them appearing once. Sequenced here: CD4+ T cells from PBMCs cultured with HCoV-OC43 spike peptides, sampled after COVID-19 vaccination. Subset noted: HCoV-OC43 spike overlapping peptide pool stimulation. This clonotype was sampled from a human donor who received a COVID-19 vaccine.

CDR3 nucleotides: TGTGCCAGCAGCGGTCCTCTGGGGGGCTTTAACACCATATATTTT. It translates to CASSGPLGGFNTIYF. J is TRBJ1-3 and V is TRBV9; tentative D call: TRBD1 (6 bases). Germline V CDR1 and CDR2: SGDLS, YYNGEE. With 3 bases removed from V and 7 bases from J, the gap between germline ends came to 17 bases. The CDR3 extends over 15 amino acids.